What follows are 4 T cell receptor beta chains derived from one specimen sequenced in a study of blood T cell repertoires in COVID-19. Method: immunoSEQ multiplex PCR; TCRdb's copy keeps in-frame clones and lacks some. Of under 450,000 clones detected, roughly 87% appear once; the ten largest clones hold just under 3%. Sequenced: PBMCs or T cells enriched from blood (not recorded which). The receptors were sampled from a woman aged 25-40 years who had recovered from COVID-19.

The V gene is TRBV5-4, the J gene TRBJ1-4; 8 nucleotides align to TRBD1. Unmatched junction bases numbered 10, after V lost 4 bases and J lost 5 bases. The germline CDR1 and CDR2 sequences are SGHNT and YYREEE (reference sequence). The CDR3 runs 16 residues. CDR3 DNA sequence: TGTGCCAGCAGCCCATACAGGGGGGTCGGCAATGAAAAACTGTTTTTT. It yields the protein CASSPYRGVGNEKLFF.

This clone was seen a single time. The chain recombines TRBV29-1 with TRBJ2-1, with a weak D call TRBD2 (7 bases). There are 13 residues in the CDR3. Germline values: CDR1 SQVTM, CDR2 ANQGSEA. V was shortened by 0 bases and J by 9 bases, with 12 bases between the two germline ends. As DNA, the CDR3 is TGCAGCGTTGAAGAAACGGGGGGCGGTGAGCAGTTCTTC. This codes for CSVEETGGGEQFF.

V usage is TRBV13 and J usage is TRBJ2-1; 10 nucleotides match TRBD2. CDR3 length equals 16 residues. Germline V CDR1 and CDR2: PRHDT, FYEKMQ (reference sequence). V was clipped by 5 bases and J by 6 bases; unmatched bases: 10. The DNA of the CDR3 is TGTGCCAGCAGCCCTCAGCTAGCGGGAGTGTCCAATGAGCAGTTCTTC. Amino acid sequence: CASSPQLAGVSNEQFF.

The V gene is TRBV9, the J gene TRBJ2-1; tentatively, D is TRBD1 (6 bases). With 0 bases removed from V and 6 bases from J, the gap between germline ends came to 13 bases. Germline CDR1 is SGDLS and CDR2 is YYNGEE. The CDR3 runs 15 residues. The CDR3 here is CASSVGAGEVNEQFF. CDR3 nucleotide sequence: TGTGCCAGCAGCGTAGGAGCAGGGGAAGTCAATGAGCAGTTCTTC.